The 10 T cell receptor beta chains below were found in one sample sequenced in a study of T cell responses to AZD1222 COVID-19 vaccine. Data came from immunoSEQ multiplex PCR; TCRdb stores just in-frame clones and leaves some out. The sample consists of 130,000 to 150,000 clones, 75% to 95% of them appearing once. The specimen was peripheral blood, collected on day 0 of MenACWY control vaccination. All receptors come from an adult in good health.

The V gene is TRBV5-4, the J gene TRBJ1-2; 10 nucleotides line up with TRBD1. The CDR3 length is 16 residues. The trim removed 2 bases at V and 3 bases at J, leaving 7 bases unmatched. CDR1 is SGHNT, CDR2 YYREEE, per germline (reference sequence). The CDR3 DNA is TGTGCCAGCAGCTTACCGACAGGGGGCCTAGACTATGGCTACACCTTC. Its translation is CASSLPTGGLDYGYTF.

The chain joins TRBV13 to TRBJ2-1; a possible D gene is TRBD1 (6 bases). The V and J ends lost 0 bases and 3 bases respectively, with 12 bases between them. Germline values: CDR1 PRHDT, CDR2 FYEKMQ (reference sequence). The CDR3 has 16 residues. The CDR3 DNA sequence: TGTGCCAGCAGCTTAGGACCAGCACAGGGCTACAATGAGCAGTTCTTC. It codes for CASSLGPAQGYNEQFF. Combining the CDR3 with reference TRBV13 and TRBJ2-1 gives the whole variable domain AAGVIQSPRHLIKEKRETATLKCYPIPRHDTVYWYQQGPGQDPQFLISFYEKMQSDKGSIPDRFSAQQFSDYHSELNMSSLELGDSALYFCASSLGPAQGYNEQFFGPGTRLTVL.

V gene TRBV29-1 combines with J gene TRBJ2-5; D is tentatively TRBD1 or TRBD2 (5 bases each). Trimming took 8 bases from V and 2 from J, leaving 18 bases between them. CDR1 is SQVTM and CDR2 is ANQGSEA in the germline V gene. The CDR3 totals 14 residues. The CDR3 sequence is CSLRDAGTQETQYF. CDR3 nucleotide sequence: TGCAGCCTGAGGGACGCGGGCACACAAGAGACCCAGTACTTC.

This chain joins TRBV18 and TRBJ1-3; no clear D gene. The germline V and J ends were trimmed by 0 bases and 0 bases, with 6 bases remaining between them. This CDR3 comprises 15 residues. The germline V gene encodes CDR1 KGHSH and CDR2 LQKENI. CDR3 DNA: TGTGCCAGCTCACCACCGTGGGTCTCTGGAAACACCATATATTTT. This encodes CASSPPWVSGNTIYF. The variable domain in full, with the rest retrieved from reference TRBV18 and TRBJ1-3, is NAGVMQNPRHLVRRRGQEARLRCSPMKGHSHVYWYRQLPEEGLKFMVYLQKENIIDESGMPKERFSAEFPKEGPSILRIQQVVRGDSAAYFCASSPPWVSGNTIYFGEGSWLTVV.

The chain joins TRBV7-8 to TRBJ1-4; D uncertain. V lost 2 bases and J 0 bases, leaving 7 bases between the germline ends. CDR3 length: 15 residues. The germline V gene encodes CDR1 SGHVS and CDR2 FQNEAQ. DNA for the CDR3: TGTGCCAGCAGCTTATCTGATGCAACTAATGAAAAACTGTTTTTT. Amino acids: CASSLSDATNEKLFF.

The chain combines TRBV9 with TRBJ1-6; D gene ambiguous. Germline values: CDR1 SGDLS, CDR2 YYNGEE. V lost 0 bases to trimming and J lost 9 bases, with 13 bases between them. This CDR3 region has 15 residues. The CDR3 loop reads CASSVDVGVGSPLHF. CDR3 nucleotide sequence: TGTGCCAGCAGCGTAGATGTCGGGGTGGGTTCACCCCTCCACTTT. Looking up the rest from reference TRBV9 and TRBJ1-6 gives the full variable domain: DSGVTQTPKHLITATGQRVTLRCSPRSGDLSVYWYQQSLDQGLQFLIQYYNGEERAKGNILERFSAQQFPDLHSELNLSSLELGDSALYFCASSVDVGVGSPLHFGNGTRLTVT.

This sequence joins TRBV6-5 and TRBJ2-1; 8 nucleotides line up with TRBD2. Germline CDR1 reads MNHEY; CDR2 reads SVGAGI. V lost 2 bases and J lost 5; bases outside the gene matches: 5. The CDR3 totals 15 residues. CDR3 loop: CASSYLLAGNNEQFF. CDR3 bases: TGTGCCAGCAGTTACCTTCTAGCGGGTAACAATGAGCAGTTCTTC.

The chain has TRBV5-1 and TRBJ1-4; 8 bases fit TRBD1. The CDR3 contains 15 residues. Germline CDR1 SGHRS, CDR2 YFSETQ. Germline trimming cut 0 bases from V and 5 bases from J; bases unmatched to any gene: 3. This CDR3 is CASSLGQGANEKLFF. The CDR3 DNA reads as TGCGCCAGCAGCTTGGGTCAGGGGGCAAATGAAAAACTGTTTTTT.

The V and J genes are TRBV4-2 and TRBJ2-7; D tentatively reads TRBD1 or TRBD2 (6 bases each). The CDR3 has 15 amino acids. CDR1 and CDR2 (germline): LGHNA, YNFKEQ. The V gene lost 4 bases and the J gene lost 2 bases, with 15 bases spanning the gap. CDR3 residues: CASSPVGGGPYEQYF. The DNA for the CDR3 is TGTGCCAGCAGCCCGGTAGGAGGGGGACCCTACGAGCAGTACTTC.

The chain combines TRBV30 with TRBJ1-6, with 7 positions matching TRBD1. Germline values: CDR1 GTSNPN, CDR2 SVGIG (reference sequence). The CDR3 runs 14 residues. After removal of 4 bases from V and 9 bases from J, the junction contained 9 bases not matched to a gene. This CDR3 is CAWTGTVYGSPLHF. Here the CDR3 DNA reads TGTGCCTGGACCGGGACAGTCTATGGTTCACCCCTCCACTTT.